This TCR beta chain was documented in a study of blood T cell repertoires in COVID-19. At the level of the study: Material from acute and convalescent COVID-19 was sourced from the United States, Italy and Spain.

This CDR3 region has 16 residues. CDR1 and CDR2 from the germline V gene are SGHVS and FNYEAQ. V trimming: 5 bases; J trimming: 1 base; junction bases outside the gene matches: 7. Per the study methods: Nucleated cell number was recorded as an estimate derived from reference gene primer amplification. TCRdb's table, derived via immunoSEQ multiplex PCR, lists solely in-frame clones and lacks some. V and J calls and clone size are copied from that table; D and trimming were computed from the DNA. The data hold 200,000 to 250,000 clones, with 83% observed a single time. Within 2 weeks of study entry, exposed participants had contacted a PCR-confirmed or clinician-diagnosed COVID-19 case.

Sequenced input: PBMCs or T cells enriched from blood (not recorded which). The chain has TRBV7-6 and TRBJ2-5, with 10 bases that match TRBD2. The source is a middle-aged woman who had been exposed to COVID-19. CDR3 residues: CASSPLAGGSQETQYF. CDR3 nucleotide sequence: TGTGCCAGCAGCCCATTAGCGGGGGGTTCCCAAGAGACCCAGTACTTC.